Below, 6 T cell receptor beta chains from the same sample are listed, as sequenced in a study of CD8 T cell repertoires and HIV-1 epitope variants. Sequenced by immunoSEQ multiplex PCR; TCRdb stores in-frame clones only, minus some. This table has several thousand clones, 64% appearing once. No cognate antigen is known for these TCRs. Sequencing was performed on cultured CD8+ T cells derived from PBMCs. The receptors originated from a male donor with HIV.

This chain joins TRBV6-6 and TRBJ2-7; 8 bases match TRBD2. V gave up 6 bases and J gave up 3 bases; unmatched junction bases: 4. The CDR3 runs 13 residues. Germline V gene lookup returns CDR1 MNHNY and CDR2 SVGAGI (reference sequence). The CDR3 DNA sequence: TGTGCCAGCAGATCCGGGACTAGCTACGAGCAGTACTTC. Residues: CASRSGTSYEQYF.

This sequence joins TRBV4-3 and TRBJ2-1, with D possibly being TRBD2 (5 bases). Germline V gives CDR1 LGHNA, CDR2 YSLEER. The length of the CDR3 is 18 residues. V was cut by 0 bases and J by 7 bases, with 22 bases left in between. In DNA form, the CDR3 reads TGCGCCAGCAGCCAAGACCACCTCGACTACAGCGGCTATAATGAGCAGTTCTTC. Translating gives CASSQDHLDYSGYNEQFF.

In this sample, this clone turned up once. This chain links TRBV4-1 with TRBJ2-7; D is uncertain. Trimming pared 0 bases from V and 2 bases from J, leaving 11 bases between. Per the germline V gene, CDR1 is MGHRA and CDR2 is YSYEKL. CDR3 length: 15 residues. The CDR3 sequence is CASSQDSSSPYEQYF. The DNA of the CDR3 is TGCGCCAGCAGCCAAGATTCGAGTTCCCCCTACGAGCAGTACTTC.

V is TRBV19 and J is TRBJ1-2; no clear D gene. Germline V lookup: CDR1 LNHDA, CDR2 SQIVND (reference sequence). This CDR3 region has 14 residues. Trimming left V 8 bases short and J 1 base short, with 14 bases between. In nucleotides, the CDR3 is TGTGCCAGTGCCGGTTTACACCTTAACTATGGCTACACCTTC. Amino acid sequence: CASAGLHLNYGYTF. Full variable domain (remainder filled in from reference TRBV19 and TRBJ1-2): DGGITQSPKYLFRKEGQNVTLSCEQNLNHDAMYWYRQDPGQGLRLIYYSQIVNDFQKGDIAEGYSVSREKKESFPLTVTSAQKNPTAFYLCASAGLHLNYGYTFGSGTRLTVV.

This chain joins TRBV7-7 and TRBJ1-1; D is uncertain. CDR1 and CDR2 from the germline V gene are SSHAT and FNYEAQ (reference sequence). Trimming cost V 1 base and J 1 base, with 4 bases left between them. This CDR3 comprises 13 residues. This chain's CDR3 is CASSLGTNTEAFF. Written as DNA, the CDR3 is TGTGCCAGCAGCTTAGGTACGAACACTGAAGCTTTCTTT.

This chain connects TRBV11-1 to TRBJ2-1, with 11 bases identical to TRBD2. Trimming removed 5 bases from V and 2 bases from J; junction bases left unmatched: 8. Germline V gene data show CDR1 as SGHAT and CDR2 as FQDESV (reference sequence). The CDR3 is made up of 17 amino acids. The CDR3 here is CASSGELAGAAYNEQFF. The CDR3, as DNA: TGTGCCAGCAGCGGAGAACTAGCGGGAGCGGCCTACAATGAGCAGTTCTTC.